Sequencing of this TCR beta chain was carried out in a study of cytomegalovirus exposure and HLA in healthy donors. Amplification used 60 Vbeta primers and 13 Jbeta primers. Only in-frame clones appear in the TCRdb table, and some are missing; sequencing was by immunoSEQ multiplex PCR. The sample shows 130,000 or so clones, roughly 81% of them seen only once. Study outcomes and limitations: In a later analysis, several top co-occurrence clusters appeared linked to parvovirus B19, influenza, CMV and Epstein-Barr virus. Being productive about 90% or about 30% of the time was typical of most TCR beta V segments in an earlier analysis. A few of the chains that were CMV-associated were confirmed in vitro to be specific for CMV antigens. One variant, a missense change in DCLRE1C, was linked in a later analysis to TCR beta V- and J-gene trimming.

In regard to this clone: Its antigen is as yet unknown. Other DNA sequences from this sample encode an identical CDR3 as well.

V shed 1 base and J 6 bases; nucleotides not matched to a gene: 7. The germline CDR1 and CDR2 sequences are SGHVS and FNYEAQ. The CDR3 consists of 16 residues. This sequence joins TRBV7-6 and TRBJ2-3; 10 bases agree with TRBD2. This receptor was obtained from a female donor in good health and CMV-seronegative. Sequencing was performed on PBMCs. This chain's CDR3 is CASSLGSGGASDTQYF. DNA for the CDR3: TGTGCCAGCAGCTTAGGCAGCGGGGGGGCCTCGGATACGCAGTATTTT.